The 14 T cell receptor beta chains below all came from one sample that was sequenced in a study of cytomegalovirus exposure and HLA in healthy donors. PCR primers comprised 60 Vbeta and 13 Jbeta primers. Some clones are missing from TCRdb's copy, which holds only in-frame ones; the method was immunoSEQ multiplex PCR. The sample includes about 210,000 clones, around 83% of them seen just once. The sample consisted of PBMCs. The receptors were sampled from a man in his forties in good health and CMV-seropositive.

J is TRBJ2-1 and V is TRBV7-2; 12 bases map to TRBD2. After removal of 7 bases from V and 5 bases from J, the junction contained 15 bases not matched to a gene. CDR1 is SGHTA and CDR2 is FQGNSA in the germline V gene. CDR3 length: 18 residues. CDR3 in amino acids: CASTPAPRLAGANNEQFF. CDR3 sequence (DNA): TGTGCCAGCACTCCTGCCCCTCGACTAGCGGGAGCGAACAATGAGCAGTTCTTC. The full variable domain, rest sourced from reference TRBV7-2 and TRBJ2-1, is GAGVSQSPSNKVTEKGKDVELRCDPISGHTALYWYRQSLGQGLEFLIYFQGNSAPDKSGLPSDRFSAERTGGSVSTLTIQRTQQEDSAVYLCASTPAPRLAGANNEQFFGPGTRLTVL.

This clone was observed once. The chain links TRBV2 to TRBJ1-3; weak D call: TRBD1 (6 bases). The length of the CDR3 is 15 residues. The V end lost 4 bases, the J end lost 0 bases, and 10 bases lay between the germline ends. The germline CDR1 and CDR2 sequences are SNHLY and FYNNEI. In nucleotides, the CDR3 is TGTGCCAGCAGTGGGGGGACACACTCTGGAAACACCATATATTTT. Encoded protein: CASSGGTHSGNTIYF.

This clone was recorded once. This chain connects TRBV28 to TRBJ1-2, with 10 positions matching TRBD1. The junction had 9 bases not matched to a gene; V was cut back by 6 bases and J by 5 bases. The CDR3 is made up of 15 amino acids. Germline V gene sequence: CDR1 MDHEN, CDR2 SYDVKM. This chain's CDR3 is CASRTGGAVRYGYTF. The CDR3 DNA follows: TGTGCCAGCAGGACAGGGGGCGCGGTGAGGTATGGCTACACCTTC.

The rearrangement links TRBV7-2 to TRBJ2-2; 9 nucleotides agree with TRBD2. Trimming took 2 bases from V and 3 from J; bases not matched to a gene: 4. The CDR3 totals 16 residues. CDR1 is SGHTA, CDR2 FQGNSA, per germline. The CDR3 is CASSLLAGGDTGELFF. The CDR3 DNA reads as TGTGCCAGCAGCTTACTCGCGGGAGGGGACACCGGGGAGCTGTTTTTT. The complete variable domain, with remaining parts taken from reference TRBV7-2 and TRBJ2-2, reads GAGVSQSPSNKVTEKGKDVELRCDPISGHTALYWYRQSLGQGLEFLIYFQGNSAPDKSGLPSDRFSAERTGGSVSTLTIQRTQQEDSAVYLCASSLLAGGDTGELFFGEGSRLTVL.

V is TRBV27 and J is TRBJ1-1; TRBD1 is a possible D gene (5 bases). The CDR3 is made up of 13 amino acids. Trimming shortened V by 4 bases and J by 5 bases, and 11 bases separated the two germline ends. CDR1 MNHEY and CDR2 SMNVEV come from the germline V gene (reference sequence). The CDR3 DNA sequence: TGTGCCAGCAGTTATGCGGGGGGGACTGAAGCTTTCTTT. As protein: CASSYAGGTEAFF.

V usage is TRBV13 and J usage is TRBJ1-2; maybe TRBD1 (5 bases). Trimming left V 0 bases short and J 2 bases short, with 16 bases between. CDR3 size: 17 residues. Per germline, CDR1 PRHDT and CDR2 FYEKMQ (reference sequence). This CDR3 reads CASSLGLAGGLNYGYTF. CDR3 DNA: TGTGCCAGCAGCTTAGGTTTAGCGGGGGGACTAAACTATGGCTACACCTTC.

CDR3 region: CASRTELYYGYTF. The CDR3, as DNA: TGTGCCAGCAGAACTGAGTTGTACTATGGCTACACCTTC. This chain uses TRBV5-6 with TRBJ1-2; the D is unclear. The CDR3 extends over 13 amino acids. The germline V and J ends were trimmed by 5 bases and 3 bases, with 11 bases remaining between them. Germline V lookup: CDR1 SGHDT, CDR2 YYEEEE.

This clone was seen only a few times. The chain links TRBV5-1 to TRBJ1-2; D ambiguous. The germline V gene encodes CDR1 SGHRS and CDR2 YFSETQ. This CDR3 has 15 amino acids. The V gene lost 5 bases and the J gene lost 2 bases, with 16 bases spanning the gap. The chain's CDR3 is CASRENTGINYGYTF. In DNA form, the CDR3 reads TGCGCCAGCAGGGAGAATACGGGGATCAACTATGGCTACACCTTC.

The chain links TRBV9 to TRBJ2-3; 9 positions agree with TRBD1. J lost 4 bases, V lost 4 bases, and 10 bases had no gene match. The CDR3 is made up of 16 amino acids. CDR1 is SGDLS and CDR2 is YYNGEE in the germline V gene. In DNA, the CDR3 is TGTGCCAGCAGCCCCATGGGACAGGGAAGCGCAGATACGCAGTATTTT. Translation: CASSPMGQGSADTQYF.

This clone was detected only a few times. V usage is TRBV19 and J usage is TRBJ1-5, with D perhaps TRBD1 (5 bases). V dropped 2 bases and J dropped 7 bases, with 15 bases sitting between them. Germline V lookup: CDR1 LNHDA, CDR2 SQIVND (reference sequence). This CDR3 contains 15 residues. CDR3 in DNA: TGTGCCAGTAGTATATCGGGGAGGGGCTACCAGCCCCAGCATTTT. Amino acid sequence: CASSISGRGYQPQHF.

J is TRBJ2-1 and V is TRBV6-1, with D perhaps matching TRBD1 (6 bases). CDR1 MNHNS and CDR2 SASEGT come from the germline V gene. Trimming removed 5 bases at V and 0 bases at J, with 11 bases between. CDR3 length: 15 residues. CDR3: CASSNNRVSYNEQFF. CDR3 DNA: TGTGCCAGCAGTAACAACAGGGTCTCCTACAATGAGCAGTTCTTC.

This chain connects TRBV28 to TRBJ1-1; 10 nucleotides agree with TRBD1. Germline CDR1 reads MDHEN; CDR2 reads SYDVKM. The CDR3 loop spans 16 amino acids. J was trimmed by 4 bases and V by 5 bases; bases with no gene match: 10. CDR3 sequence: CASSQRTGGVITEAFF. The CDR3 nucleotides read TGTGCCAGCAGTCAACGGACAGGGGGAGTGATCACTGAAGCTTTCTTT.

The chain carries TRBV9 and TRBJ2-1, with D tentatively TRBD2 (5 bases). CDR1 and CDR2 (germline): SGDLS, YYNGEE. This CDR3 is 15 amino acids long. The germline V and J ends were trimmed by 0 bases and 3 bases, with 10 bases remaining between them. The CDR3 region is CASSVESGLYNEQFF. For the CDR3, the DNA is TGTGCCAGCAGCGTAGAGAGCGGACTCTACAATGAGCAGTTCTTC.

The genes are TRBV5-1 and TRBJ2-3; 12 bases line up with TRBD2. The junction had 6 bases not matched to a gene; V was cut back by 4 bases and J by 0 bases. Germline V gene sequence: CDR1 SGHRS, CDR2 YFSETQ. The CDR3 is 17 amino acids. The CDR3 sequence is CASSPSGRGTSTDTQYF. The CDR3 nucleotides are TGCGCCAGCAGCCCTAGCGGGAGGGGTACTAGCACAGATACGCAGTATTTT. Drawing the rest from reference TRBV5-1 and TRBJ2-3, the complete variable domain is KAGVTQTPRYLIKTRGQQVTLSCSPISGHRSVSWYQQTPGQGLQFLFEYFSETQRNKGNFPGRFSGRQFSNSRSEMNVSTLELGDSALYLCASSPSGRGTSTDTQYFGPGTRLTVL.